The 4 T cell receptor beta chains given below trace back to one sample, sequenced in a study of Ad26.COV2.S vaccination and SARS-CoV-2 variants. Clones were sequenced by immunoSEQ multiplex PCR, and TCRdb holds only the in-frame ones, with some missing. Counted here are about 680,000 clones, 70% to 90% occurring once; the ten biggest clones make up over 1.3%. Treatment here: 19 received Ad26.COV2.S at low or high dose, single or two shots; about 5 received placebo; per-sample allocation not given. The samples were gathered on day 63 after the first injection of vaccine or placebo. The specimen comprised peripheral blood, sampled in a trial of Ad26.COV2.S vaccine versus placebo. Receptors originate from a person between 18 and 65 years old who received the Ad26.COV2.S COVID-19 vaccine or a placebo.

The chain has TRBV5-1 and TRBJ2-7; 11 bases match TRBD2. V was pared by 4 bases and J by 4 bases, with 13 bases of the junction left unmatched. CDR3 length equals 17 residues. Germline values: CDR1 SGHRS, CDR2 YFSETQ. CDR3 in amino acids: CASSPLPSSGRIYEQYF. In nucleotides, the CDR3 is TGCGCCAGCAGCCCCCTTCCCTCTAGCGGGAGGATATACGAGCAGTACTTC.

V usage is TRBV14 and J usage is TRBJ1-3; possible D gene TRBD1, 6 bases. V lost 4 bases, J lost 0 bases, and 13 bases lay in between. The CDR3 is 16 residues long. Germline-derived CDR1 and CDR2 are SGHDN and FVKESK. CDR3 loop: CASSPQWGHSGNTIYF. CDR3 nucleotide sequence: TGTGCCAGCAGCCCCCAGTGGGGACACTCTGGAAACACCATATATTTT. Full variable domain (outside the CDR3, taken from reference TRBV14 and TRBJ1-3): EAGVTQFPSHSVIEKGQTVTLRCDPISGHDNLYWYRRVMGKEIKFLLHFVKESKQDESGMPNNRFLAERTGGTYSTLKVQPAELEDSGVYFCASSPQWGHSGNTIYFGEGSWLTVV.

The chain employs TRBV4-2 and TRBJ2-1; 11 bases fit TRBD2. Germline V CDR1 and CDR2: LGHNA, YNFKEQ. The CDR3 has 16 residues. J gave up 4 bases and V 4 bases, and 6 bases lay outside the gene matches. Here the CDR3 DNA reads TGTGCCAGCAGCCGCCGACTAGCGGGAAATTACAATGAGCAGTTCTTC. Protein: CASSRRLAGNYNEQFF.

The chain has TRBV19 and TRBJ2-5; D not resolved. Germline assignment: CDR1 LNHDA and CDR2 SQIVND (reference sequence). The CDR3 has 11 residues. Trimming cost V 6 bases and J 3 bases, with 5 bases left between them. The CDR3 DNA reads as TGTGCCAGTAGCCTTAAAGAGACCCAGTACTTC. Translated: CASSLKETQYF.